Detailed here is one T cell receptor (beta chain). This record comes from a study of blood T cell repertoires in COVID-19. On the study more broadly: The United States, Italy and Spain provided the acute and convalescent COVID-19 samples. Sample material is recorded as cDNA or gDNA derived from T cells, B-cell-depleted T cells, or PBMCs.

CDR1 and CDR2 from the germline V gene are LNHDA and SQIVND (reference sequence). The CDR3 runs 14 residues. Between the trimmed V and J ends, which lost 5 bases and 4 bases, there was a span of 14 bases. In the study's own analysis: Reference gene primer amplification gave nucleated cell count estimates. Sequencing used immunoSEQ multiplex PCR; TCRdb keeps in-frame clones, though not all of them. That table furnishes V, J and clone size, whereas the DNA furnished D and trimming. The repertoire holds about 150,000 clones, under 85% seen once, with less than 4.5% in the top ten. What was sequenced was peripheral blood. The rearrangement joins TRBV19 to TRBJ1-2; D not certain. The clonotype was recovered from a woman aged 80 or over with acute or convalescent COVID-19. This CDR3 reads CASSPTAGFYGYTF. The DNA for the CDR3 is TGTGCCAGTAGTCCGACCGCGGGCTTCTATGGCTACACCTTC.